The 16 T cell receptor beta chains listed next were all sequenced from one sample in a study of T-cell reconstitution after alpha-beta-depleted transplantation in children. Unique molecular identifiers were used in preparing the TCRbeta library. TCRdb called the PCR reads again in MiXCR, with one record for every CDR3 protein. The sample consists of around 360,000 distinct CDR3 sequences, approximately 10% of them appearing once. The source material was PBMCs from the stem cell graft donor, sampled from the stem cell graft. The receptors come from a human donor who donated a stem cell graft to a child with acute lymphoblastic leukemia.

The chain combines TRBV28 with TRBJ1-5; no firm D call. CDR3 length: 12 amino acids. The V gene lost 5 bases and the J gene lost 8 bases, with 10 bases spanning the gap. The germline CDR1 and CDR2 sequences are MDHEN and SYDVKM. DNA of the CDR3: TGTGCCAGCAGTATCCCTACGGAGCCCCAGCATTTT. Translating gives CASSIPTEPQHF.

V usage is TRBV5-5 and J usage is TRBJ1-1; 9 nucleotides agree with TRBD1. Germline CDR1 is SGHKS and CDR2 is YYEKEE (reference sequence). V shed 4 bases and J 1 base; nucleotides not matched to a gene: 5. CDR3 length: 15 amino acids. The CDR3 sequence is CASSARTGANTEAFF. CDR3 nucleotides: TGTGCCAGCAGCGCCCGGACAGGGGCGAACACTGAAGCTTTCTTT.

This clonotype has more than one count but fewer than ten. The gene calls are TRBV29-1 and TRBJ2-7; 7 bases map to TRBD2. Germline V gene sequence: CDR1 SQVTM, CDR2 ANQGSEA. The CDR3 loop spans 11 amino acids. V was pared by 7 bases and J by 4 bases, with 4 bases of the junction left unmatched. This CDR3 reads CSGEAGYEQYF. The CDR3, as DNA: TGCAGCGGCGAAGCGGGGTACGAGCAGTACTTC.

This clonotype was seen repeatedly, ten times or more. This chain joins TRBV12-3 or TRBV12-4 and TRBJ2-7; 10 bases are a match to TRBD1. The CDR3 contains 14 residues. The J segment lost 5 bases and the V segment lost 5 bases, leaving 6 bases of the junction unmatched. In DNA, the CDR3 is TGTGCCAGCAGTCTGGGGACAGGGGTCAACGAGCAGTACTTC. Its translation: CASSLGTGVNEQYF.

A few counts support this clonotype. This chain links TRBV20-1 with TRBJ2-7; tentatively, D is TRBD1 or TRBD2 (6 bases each). CDR3 length: 14 amino acids. The V gene's germline CDR1 is DFQATT and CDR2 SNEGSKA (reference sequence). Between the trimmed V and J ends, which lost 3 bases and 0 bases, there was a span of 12 bases. The CDR3 here is CSARGHGSSYEQYF. CDR3 nucleotide sequence: TGCAGTGCTAGGGGACACGGGAGCTCCTACGAGCAGTACTTC.

The chain employs TRBV4-2 and TRBJ1-6; 9 positions match TRBD1. Germline V CDR1 and CDR2: LGHNA, YNFKEQ. The trim removed 0 bases at V and 7 bases at J, leaving 10 bases unmatched. The CDR3 covers 18 residues. CDR3 protein: CASSQDDTGTGRNSPLHF. CDR3 nucleotide sequence: TGTGCCAGCAGCCAAGATGACACCGGGACAGGGAGAAATTCACCCCTCCACTTT.

This clonotype occurred many times. The V and J genes are TRBV7-9 and TRBJ2-3; the D gene could be TRBD1 or TRBD2 (5 bases each). The CDR3 extends over 14 amino acids. Trimming removed 4 bases from V and 0 bases from J, with 8 bases in between. Germline V gives CDR1 SEHNR, CDR2 FQNEAQ (reference sequence). The CDR3 protein is CASSSWDSTDTQYF. CDR3 bases: TGTGCCAGCAGCTCCTGGGACAGCACAGATACGCAGTATTTT.

This clonotype appeared a few times. The gene calls are TRBV4-1 and TRBJ2-7, with TRBD2 as a possible D gene (5 bases). CDR3 length: 15 residues. CDR1 is MGHRA, CDR2 YSYEKL, per germline. The germline V and J ends were trimmed by 4 bases and 4 bases, with 17 bases remaining between them. The DNA for the CDR3 is TGCGCCAGCAGCCTAGAGGGTGGATTCCAGTACGAGCAGTACTTC. Translated: CASSLEGGFQYEQYF.

This clonotype showed up just a few times. The chain links TRBV20-1 to TRBJ1-1; no firm D call. The CDR3 covers 16 residues. The V gene's germline CDR1 is DFQATT and CDR2 SNEGSKA (reference sequence). Trimming took 0 bases from V and 4 from J, leaving 18 bases between them. CDR3 coding DNA: TGCAGTGCTAGAGAGGGAACCGGGATAGGGAGCACTGAAGCTTTCTTT. Protein product: CSAREGTGIGSTEAFF.

Only a few counts were recorded for this clonotype. The genes are TRBV4-1 and TRBJ2-2; the match to TRBD2 covers 11 bases. Unmatched junction bases numbered 11, after V lost 4 bases and J lost 4 bases. The CDR3 loop spans 18 amino acids. Germline V gene lookup returns CDR1 MGHRA and CDR2 YSYEKL. The CDR3 protein is CASSRSLLAGDSTGELFF. The CDR3 DNA follows: TGCGCCAGCAGCCGTAGCCTACTAGCGGGAGATAGCACCGGGGAGCTGTTTTTT.

This clonotype occurred many times. V usage is TRBV29-1 and J usage is TRBJ2-7, with 9 bases fitting TRBD1. Germline loops: CDR1 SQVTM, CDR2 ANQGSEA. Trimming removed 6 bases from V and 3 bases from J; junction bases left unmatched: 6. The CDR3 sequence is 13 residues long. CDR3 in DNA: TGCAGCGTGGGAGGGACAGGGAACTACGAGCAGTACTTC. This gives the protein CSVGGTGNYEQYF.

The chain recombines TRBV4-1 with TRBJ2-1; 7 bases align to TRBD2. The V gene end was trimmed by 4 bases and the J gene end by 5 bases; junction bases not matched to a gene: 11. The CDR3 contains 16 residues. Germline loops: CDR1 MGHRA, CDR2 YSYEKL. CDR3 nucleotides: TGCGCCAGCAGCCTTAATGCGGGGGTGGGGCACAATGAGCAGTTCTTC. Protein sequence: CASSLNAGVGHNEQFF.

V gene TRBV7-8 combines with J gene TRBJ2-7; 9 bases agree with TRBD2. This CDR3 has 16 residues. Germline V lookup: CDR1 SGHVS, CDR2 FQNEAQ. The V and J ends lost 1 base and 0 bases, in that order; junction bases with no gene match: 4. CDR3 in DNA: TGTGCCAGCAGCTTAGTAGCGGGAGTAGGCTCCTACGAGCAGTACTTC. It translates to CASSLVAGVGSYEQYF.

Only a few counts were recorded for this clonotype. This chain connects TRBV28 to TRBJ1-6; 7 bases align to TRBD1. The V gene's germline CDR1 is MDHEN and CDR2 SYDVKM. This CDR3 region has 15 residues. V lost 4 bases to trimming and J lost 15 bases; unmatched junction nucleotides: 15. The DNA of the CDR3 is TGTGCCAGCAGTTGGACAGGCGAAAGAAGTCGTCTCCTCCACTTT. The encoded protein is CASSWTGERSRLLHF. The full variable domain, completed using reference TRBV28 and TRBJ1-6, is DVKVTQSSRYLVKRTGEKVFLECVQDMDHENMFWYRQDPGLGLRLIYFSYDVKMKEKGDIPEGYSVSREKKERFSLILESASTNQTSMYLCASSWTGERSRLLHFGNGTRLTVT.

The sample holds a few counts of this clonotype. V gene TRBV14 combines with J gene TRBJ1-1; possible D gene TRBD1, 5 bases. CDR1 and CDR2 from the germline V gene are SGHDN and FVKESK. The CDR3 has 15 residues. V was clipped by 1 base and J by 7 bases, with 16 bases between them. As DNA, the CDR3 is TGTGCCAGCAGCCAAGTCCCAGGGTTCGCGCTTGAAGCTTTCTTT. Its translation is CASSQVPGFALEAFF.

J is TRBJ2-7 and V is TRBV11-1, with 12 bases that match TRBD2. V was clipped by 5 bases and J by 4 bases; unmatched bases: 15. This CDR3 is 18 amino acids long. From germline, CDR1 is SGHAT and CDR2 FQDESV (reference sequence). CDR3 in amino acids: CASSPPPGSSGRGYEQYF. Written as DNA, the CDR3 is TGTGCCAGCAGCCCCCCCCCAGGTTCTAGCGGGAGGGGTTACGAGCAGTACTTC.